The clone carrying this T cell receptor beta chain has only a few counts. This entry is derived from a study of T cells in Graves' hyperthyroidism and ophthalmopathy. Study summary: Peripheral blood was obtained at initial diagnosis, preceding any treatment.

RNA transcripts gave rise to amplified TCR beta CDR3 regions. Using the HTBI primer set, a first-round RT-PCR was run on the TCR CDR3. TCRdb ran MiXCR on the multiplex PCR reads and lists one entry per CDR3 protein. Of fewer than 650,000 distinct CDR3 sequences listed, about 14% were seen once; the top ten hold 14%. After removal of 7 bases from V and 4 bases from J, the junction contained 8 bases not matched to a gene. Per germline, CDR1 SGHTA and CDR2 FQGTGA. The CDR3 covers 14 residues. The authors took PBMCs from 8 to 10 ml fresh peripheral blood. The material sequenced was blood. The chain is built from TRBV7-3 and TRBJ2-3, with 7 nucleotides matching TRBD2. The receptor was isolated from a woman in her thirties or forties with Graves' hyperthyroidism. The CDR3 spells CASIFGGSADTQYF. The DNA for the CDR3 is TGTGCCAGCATCTTCGGGGGGAGCGCAGATACGCAGTATTTT.